This T cell receptor beta chain was recovered during a study of cytomegalovirus exposure and HLA in healthy donors. Points from the study as a whole: Later analysis showed most CMV-associated TCR beta chains appearing HLA-restricted.

From germline, CDR1 is MNHEY and CDR2 SMNVEV (reference sequence). This CDR3 spans 17 amino acids. 13 Jbeta primers and 60 Vbeta primers were used for the PCR. Profiling relied on immunoSEQ multiplex PCR, and the TCRdb table lists in-frame clones only, not all of them. The sample has about 190,000 clones; about 76% are singletons. A remark on this clone: Antigen specificity is unknown.

V gene TRBV27 combines with J gene TRBJ2-5; 7 positions match TRBD1. The better agreement between TRBJ2-7 and the DNA end casts doubt on the J call. Source material: PBMCs. The source of this sequence is a woman in her forties or fifties in good health and CMV-seronegative. The CDR3: CASRESPSDRVTNEQYF. Here the CDR3 DNA reads TGTGCCAGCAGGGAATCACCATCCGACAGGGTAACTAACGAGCAGTACTTC.